The 2 T cell receptor beta chains presented below share a single source sample, sequenced in a study of T cell changes during pregnancy in multiple sclerosis. Assay: immunoSEQ multiplex PCR; the TCRdb copy retains only in-frame clones and omits some. This repertoire shows about 75,000 clones, 85% to 95% found once; its top ten account for around 0.45%. This material consisted of CD4+ T cells from peripheral blood mononuclear cells, taken before pregnancy. These receptor sequences come from a female donor with multiple sclerosis, enrolled in a pregnancy study.

The CDR3 DNA reads TGTGCCAGCAGCCCCAGTGGCGGCCACAATGAGCAGTTCTTC. This encodes CASSPSGGHNEQFF. The rearrangement links TRBV4-2 to TRBJ2-1, with D unresolved. The CDR3 length is 14 residues. V was cut by 4 bases and J by 5 bases, with 12 bases left in between. Germline assignment: CDR1 LGHNA and CDR2 YNFKEQ.

The chain links TRBV27 to TRBJ2-7; the D gene is possibly TRBD1 (5 bases). The CDR3 runs 14 residues. Germline V CDR1 and CDR2: MNHEY, SMNVEV (reference sequence). Between the trimmed V and J ends, which lost 7 bases and 0 bases, there was a span of 13 bases. CDR3 in amino acids: CASNSGLPSYEQYF. Written as DNA, the CDR3 is TGTGCCAGCAATTCAGGGCTACCCTCCTACGAGCAGTACTTC.